This is a list of T cell receptor beta chains from one sample in a study of shared T cell receptors in the human thymus. This table comes from immunoSEQ multiplex PCR, and its TCRdb copy is limited to in-frame clones, with some not included. This sample yields some 720,000 clones, of which 88% are seen a single time; approximately 0.01% belongs to the top ten. The data also belong to a second study, concerning human thymus T cells.

Input material: thymocytes. These receptors were collected from a boy in the first two years of life with a congenital heart defect. The CDR3 runs from the conserved cysteine through the conserved F or W. A D gene is named only where the DNA matches it firmly. A row's size may be missing; if present it is once, few, many or a size class.

CDR3 protein	CDR3 DNA	D gene	V gene	clone size	J gene
CASSGRVNTGELFF	TGTGCCAGTAGTGGCCGGGTAAACACCGGGGAGCTGTTTTTT	.	TRBV19	.	TRBJ2-2
CASSTSSGTSSYNEQFF	TGTGCCAGCAGCACGTCCTCCGGGACTAGCTCCTACAATGAGCAGTTCTTC	TRBD2	TRBV7-9	.	TRBJ2-1
CASSQETKTGSYNEQFF	TGCGCCAGCAGCCAAGAAACAAAGACAGGCTCCTACAATGAGCAGTTCTTC	.	TRBV4-1	.	TRBJ2-1
CASSRRRGMNTEAFF	TGTGCCAGCTCCCGCCGGAGGGGAATGAACACTGAAGCTTTCTTT	.	TRBV18	few	TRBJ1-1
CASSFLGLEGARGEGDTQYF	TGTGCCAGCAGCTTTTTGGGACTAGAGGGGGCTAGAGGGGAAGGAGATACGCAGTATTTT	.	TRBV7-6	.	TRBJ2-3
CASSLAQGTGELFF	TGTGCTAGCAGCTTAGCCCAGGGAACCGGGGAGCTGTTTTTT	.	TRBV7-7	.	TRBJ2-2
CASSLRGRYNEQFF	TGTGCCAGCAGTTTACGGGGTCGGTACAATGAGCAGTTCTTC	.	TRBV28	.	TRBJ2-1
CASSEAPGGNHEQYF	TGTGCCAGCAGTGAAGCGCCAGGGGGTAACCACGAGCAGTACTTC	TRBD1	TRBV6-1	.	TRBJ2-7
CASSDSRDRSYNEQFF	TGTGCCAGCAGTGATTCGCGGGACCGCTCCTACAATGAGCAGTTCTTC	.	TRBV25-1	.	TRBJ2-1
CASSQISRDYYYEQYF	TGCGCCAGCAGCCAGATAAGCCGGGACTACTACTACGAGCAGTACTTC	TRBD2	TRBV4-1	.	TRBJ2-7
CASSDGGAANEKLFF	TGTGCCAGCAGTGATGGGGGCGCGGCTAATGAAAAACTGTTTTTT	.	TRBV2	.	TRBJ1-4
CASSLETSGDSYEQYF	TGTGCCAGCAGCTTGGAGACTAGCGGGGACTCCTACGAGCAGTACTTC	TRBD2	TRBV5-6	.	TRBJ2-7
CASSGQTMEQHF	TGTGCCAGCAGTGGACAGACGATGGAACAGCATTTT	.	TRBV2	.	TRBJ1-5
CASSLEGKTNEKLFF	TGTGCCAGCAGCTTAGAGGGGAAAACGAATGAAAAACTGTTTTTT	.	TRBV7-8	.	TRBJ1-4
CASRRSRGLGGTEAFF	TGTGCCAGCAGACGATCCAGGGGGTTAGGGGGCACTGAAGCTTTCTTT	TRBD1	TRBV28	few	TRBJ1-1
CAATSGTSGSEGLTDTQYF	TGTGCCGCCACTTCGGGGACTAGCGGGAGCGAGGGCCTCACAGATACGCAGTATTTT	TRBD2	TRBV19	.	TRBJ2-3
CASSLNSGLAGSTDTQYF	TGTGCCAGCAGTTTAAATTCGGGGCTAGCGGGCAGCACAGATACGCAGTATTTT	TRBD2	TRBV28	.	TRBJ2-3
CATSGGGVGGQTGEKLFF	TGTGCCACCAGCGGGGGGGGTGTCGGTGGACAGACGGGGGAAAAACTGTTTTTT	.	TRBV15	.	TRBJ1-4
CASSSAVERTEAFF	TGTGCCAGCAGCTCGGCAGTCGAGAGGACTGAAGCTTTCTTT	.	TRBV2	.	TRBJ1-1
CASSQDRVEKLFF	TGTGCCAGCAGCCAAGATCGAGTGGAAAAACTGTTTTTT	.	TRBV14	.	TRBJ1-4
CASSPPSGRINTGELFF	TGTGCCAGCTCACCACCTTCTGGCAGAATAAACACCGGGGAGCTGTTTTTT	.	TRBV18	.	TRBJ2-2
CASSLAEVYTF	TGTGCCAGCAGCTTGGCTGAGGTCTACACCTTC	.	TRBV5-6	few	TRBJ1-2
CASSGLFSYEQYF	TGTGCCAGCAGTGGACTATTCTCCTACGAGCAGTACTTC	.	TRBV28	.	TRBJ2-7
CASSLAGRLGGYTF	TGTGCCAGCAGTTTAGCGGGGCGACTCGGTGGCTACACCTTC	.	TRBV27	.	TRBJ1-2
CASRETGVKSEEGLFHGQYF	TGTGCCAGCCGTGAGACAGGGGTCAAGTCGGAAGAAGGTCTATTTCACGGGCAGTACTTC	TRBD1	TRBV2	.	TRBJ2-7
CASSSGQQETQYF	TGTGCCAGCAGTTCGGGACAGCAAGAGACCCAGTACTTC	TRBD1	TRBV28	.	TRBJ2-5
CASSGDRRNYGYTF	TGTGCCAGCTCGGGGGACAGGCGGAACTATGGCTACACCTTC	TRBD1	TRBV4-2	.	TRBJ1-2
CASGLVRSRTGQWVSRNTIYF	TGTGCTAGTGGTTTGGTAAGGTCGCGAACAGGGCAATGGGTCTCGAGAAACACCATATATTTT	.	TRBV12-5	.	TRBJ1-3
CASSQACGLAGDEQYF	TGTGCCAGCAGCCAGGCCTGTGGACTAGCGGGAGACGAGCAGTACTTC	TRBD2	TRBV4-2	.	TRBJ2-7
CASSQEEQGVSDEQYF	TGCGCCAGCAGCCAAGAGGAGCAGGGGGTGAGTGACGAGCAGTACTTC	TRBD1	TRBV4-3	.	TRBJ2-7
CATSRGGTGGTYEQYF	TGTGCCACCAGCAGAGGGGGGACAGGGGGGACCTACGAGCAGTACTTC	TRBD1	TRBV15	.	TRBJ2-7
CAWSVRRGGKRNEQFF	TGTGCCTGGAGTGTCCGCCGGGGGGGGAAAAGGAATGAGCAGTTCTTC	TRBD2	TRBV30	.	TRBJ2-1
CATGWTSGTDTQYF	TGTGCCACCGGATGGACTAGTGGCACAGATACGCAGTATTTT	TRBD2	TRBV27	.	TRBJ2-3
CASSLGPTSGSSYNEQFF	TGTGCCAGCAGCTTGGGGCCGACTAGCGGGAGCTCCTACAATGAGCAGTTCTTC	TRBD2	TRBV5-6	once	TRBJ2-1
CASSAPGQGNTGELFF	TGTGCCAGCAGCGCTCCAGGGCAGGGGAACACCGGGGAGCTGTTTTTT	.	TRBV9	.	TRBJ2-2
CASSSLAGPPYEQYF	TGTGCCAGCAGCTCACTAGCGGGACCCCCCTACGAGCAGTACTTC	TRBD2	TRBV7-9	.	TRBJ2-7
CASSPRNTEAFF	TGTGCCAGCAGCCCCAGGAACACTGAAGCTTTCTTT	.	TRBV7-9	.	TRBJ1-1
CATSRESGRGTSGAFF	TGTGCCACCAGCAGAGAGTCGGGCAGGGGGACCTCTGGAGCTTTCTTT	TRBD1	TRBV15	.	TRBJ1-1
CASSEKGATNEKLFF	TGTGCCAGCAGCGAAAAAGGGGCAACTAATGAAAAACTGTTTTTT	.	TRBV2	.	TRBJ1-4
CASSQTLARSYNEQFF	TGTGCCAGCAGCCAAACACTAGCGCGCTCCTACAATGAGCAGTTCTTC	TRBD2	TRBV14	.	TRBJ2-1
CASSWGLAAFQETQYF	TGTGCCAGCAGCTGGGGACTAGCGGCGTTTCAAGAGACCCAGTACTTC	TRBD2	TRBV7-6	.	TRBJ2-5
CASSIAGTEAYEQYF	TGTGCCAGCAGTATAGCCGGGACAGAAGCCTACGAGCAGTACTTC	TRBD1	TRBV27	.	TRBJ2-7
CASGRLSHNEQFF	TGCGCCAGCGGGAGACTATCCCACAATGAGCAGTTCTTC	.	TRBV5-1	once	TRBJ2-1
CASSQDRRTSGVGSYEQYF	TGCGCCAGCAGCCAAGATCGCAGGACTAGCGGGGTGGGCTCCTACGAGCAGTACTTC	TRBD2	TRBV4-3	.	TRBJ2-7
CASSPQGAVYGYTF	TGTGCCAGCAGTCCACAGGGGGCAGTCTATGGCTACACCTTC	TRBD1	TRBV6-5	.	TRBJ1-2
CASSPVHTSGRDHEQYF	TGTGCCAGCAGCCCCGTACACACTAGCGGGAGGGACCACGAGCAGTACTTC	TRBD2	TRBV6-4	.	TRBJ2-7
CASSMVPNSEQFF	TGCGCCAGCAGCATGGTACCAAACTCTGAGCAGTTCTTC	.	TRBV5-1	.	TRBJ2-1
CASSEPGTYEQYF	TGTGCCAGTAGTGAACCGGGAACCTACGAGCAGTACTTC	.	TRBV19	.	TRBJ2-7
CASRTLSTGELFF	TGTGCCAGCAGGACTCTCTCAACCGGGGAGCTGTTTTTT	.	TRBV28	.	TRBJ2-2